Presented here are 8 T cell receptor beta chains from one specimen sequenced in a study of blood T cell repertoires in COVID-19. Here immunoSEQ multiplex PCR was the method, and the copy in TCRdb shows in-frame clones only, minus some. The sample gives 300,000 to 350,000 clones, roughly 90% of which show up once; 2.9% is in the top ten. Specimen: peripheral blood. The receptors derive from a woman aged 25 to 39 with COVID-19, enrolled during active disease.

This CDR3 reads CASSEETGNYGYTF. CDR3 nucleotides: TGTGCCAGCAGTGAAGAGACAGGGAACTATGGCTACACCTTC. The chain employs TRBV6-1 and TRBJ1-2, with 7 bases matching TRBD1. This CDR3 spans 14 amino acids. The trim removed 1 base at V and 2 bases at J, leaving 1 base unmatched. In germline, CDR1 is MNHNS, CDR2 SASEGT.

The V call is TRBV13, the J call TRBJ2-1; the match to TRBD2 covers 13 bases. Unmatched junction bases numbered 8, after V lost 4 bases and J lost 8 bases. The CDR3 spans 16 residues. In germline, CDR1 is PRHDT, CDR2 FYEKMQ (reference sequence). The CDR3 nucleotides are TGTGCCAGCAGCTCCGGACTAGCGGGAGCTAGCGATGAGCAGTTCTTC. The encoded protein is CASSSGLAGASDEQFF.

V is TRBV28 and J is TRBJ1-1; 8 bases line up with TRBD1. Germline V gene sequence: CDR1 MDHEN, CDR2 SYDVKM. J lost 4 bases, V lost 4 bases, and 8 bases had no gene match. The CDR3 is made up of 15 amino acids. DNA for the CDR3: TGTGCCAGCAGTTCACCGACAGGGGTCCTCACTGAAGCTTTCTTT. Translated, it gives CASSSPTGVLTEAFF.

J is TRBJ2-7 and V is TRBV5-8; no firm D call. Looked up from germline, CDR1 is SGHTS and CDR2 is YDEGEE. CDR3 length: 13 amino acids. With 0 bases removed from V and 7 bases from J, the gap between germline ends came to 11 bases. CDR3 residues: CASSLGPSREQYF. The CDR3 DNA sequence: TGTGCCAGCAGCTTGGGTCCCTCGAGAGAGCAGTACTTC.

Written as DNA, the CDR3 is TGTGCCAGCAGCTTGGAGGAGGTTCCCCCGTCCGAGCAGTACTTC. Protein: CASSLEEVPPSEQYF. The rearrangement links TRBV5-6 to TRBJ2-7; tentative D call: TRBD2 (5 bases). Germline CDR1 reads SGHDT; CDR2 reads YYEEEE. Trimming stripped 0 bases from V and 6 bases from J, with 16 bases between. The CDR3 loop spans 15 amino acids.

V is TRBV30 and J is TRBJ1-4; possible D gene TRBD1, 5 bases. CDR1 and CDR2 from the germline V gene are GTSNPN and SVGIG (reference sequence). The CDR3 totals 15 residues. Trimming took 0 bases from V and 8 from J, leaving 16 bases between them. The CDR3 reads CAWSVGSRVGEKLFF. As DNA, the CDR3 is TGTGCCTGGAGTGTAGGCTCCAGGGTAGGGGAAAAACTGTTTTTT.

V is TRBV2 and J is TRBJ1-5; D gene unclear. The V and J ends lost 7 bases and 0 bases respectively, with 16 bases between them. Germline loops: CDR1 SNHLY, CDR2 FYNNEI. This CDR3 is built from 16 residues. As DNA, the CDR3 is TGTGCCAGCACCCCGGAGAGTGCCCATAGCAATCAGCCCCAGCATTTT. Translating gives CASTPESAHSNQPQHF.

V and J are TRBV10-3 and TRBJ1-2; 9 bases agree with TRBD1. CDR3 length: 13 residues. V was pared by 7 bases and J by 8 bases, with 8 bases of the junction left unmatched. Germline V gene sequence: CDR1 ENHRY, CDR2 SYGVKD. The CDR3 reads CAITRTGDGGYTF. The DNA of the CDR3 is TGTGCCATCACCCGGACAGGGGATGGGGGCTACACCTTC.